A selection of T cell receptor beta chains follows, all from one sample in a study of cytomegalovirus exposure and HLA in healthy donors. Using immunoSEQ multiplex PCR, the repertoire was profiled, and TCRdb retains in-frame clones only, with some absent. The table lists approximately 190,000 clones, roughly 80% of them singletons. Sequencing input: PBMCs. These TCRs come from a woman under 30 in good health and CMV-seronegative. Each CDR3 is given with its conserved first and last residue. The D gene is left open where the match is weak. Clone size appears in some rows only: once, few, many, or a class for an expanded clone.

D gene: -
clone size: -
V gene: TRBV19
J gene: TRBJ2-1
CDR3 DNA: TGTGCCAGTAGTCCAACGGACGGGAAAACCTCCTACAATGAGCAGTTCTTC
CDR3 protein: CASSPTDGKTSYNEQFF

D gene: TRBD2
clone size: -
V gene: TRBV6-4
J gene: TRBJ2-2
CDR3 DNA: TGTGCCAGCAGTGACGGCGGGAGACGGACCGGGGAGCTGTTTTTT
CDR3 protein: CASSDGGRRTGELFF

D gene: TRBD2
clone size: once
V gene: TRBV12-5
J gene: TRBJ2-3
CDR3 DNA: TGTGCTAGTGGTCTCGGGCTAGCGGGAGATTCCACAGATACGCAGTATTTT
CDR3 protein: CASGLGLAGDSTDTQYF

D gene: TRBD2
clone size: -
V gene: TRBV9
J gene: TRBJ2-1
CDR3 DNA: TGTGCCAGCAGCGGAAGACTAGCGGGAGGCTACAATGAGCAGTTCTTC
CDR3 protein: CASSGRLAGGYNEQFF

D gene: TRBD1
clone size: -
V gene: TRBV6-5
J gene: TRBJ2-7
CDR3 DNA: TGTGCCAGCAGCCAAGACAGGGGGCGCGGGTACGAGCAGTACTTC
CDR3 protein: CASSQDRGRGYEQYF

D gene: TRBD1
clone size: -
V gene: TRBV7-9
J gene: TRBJ1-3
CDR3 DNA: TGTGCCAGCAGCTCCCCGGACAGGGCCGGAAACACCATATATTTT
CDR3 protein: CASSSPDRAGNTIYF

D gene: TRBD2
clone size: -
V gene: TRBV7-9
J gene: TRBJ2-5
CDR3 DNA: TGTGCCAGCAGCTCCACTAGCGGGGGGGCCGGGGTCGAGACCCAGTACTTC
CDR3 protein: CASSSTSGGAGVETQYF

D gene: -
clone size: -
V gene: TRBV5-1
J gene: TRBJ2-7
CDR3 DNA: TGCGCCAGCAGCCAGGGGGGACGGGGAGCGGAGCAGTACTTC
CDR3 protein: CASSQGGRGAEQYF

D gene: TRBD1
clone size: -
V gene: TRBV19
J gene: TRBJ2-7
CDR3 DNA: TGTGCCCATGACAGGACAGGGGAATTCGAGCAGTACTTC
CDR3 protein: CAHDRTGEFEQYF

D gene: TRBD2
clone size: -
V gene: TRBV5-1
J gene: TRBJ2-7
CDR3 DNA: TGCGCCAGCAGCTTGGACGGGGGGGATATCTTGTCTACCTACGAGCAGTACTTC
CDR3 protein: CASSLDGGDILSTYEQYF

D gene: -
clone size: many
V gene: TRBV4-1
J gene: TRBJ2-6
CDR3 DNA: TGCGCCAGCAGCCAAGAATCAACTTTCGAAGCGCGGGCCAACGTCCTGACTTTC
CDR3 protein: CASSQESTFEARANVLTF

D gene: -
clone size: -
V gene: TRBV18
J gene: TRBJ1-4
CDR3 DNA: TGTGCCAGCTCCCCCGGGGGAGAAGAAAAACTGTTTTTT
CDR3 protein: CASSPGGEEKLFF

D gene: -
clone size: -
V gene: TRBV7-9
J gene: TRBJ1-1
CDR3 DNA: TGTGCCAGCAGTTTGGCCTTGGGCAGTCCTTTCTTT
CDR3 protein: CASSLALGSPFF

D gene: TRBD2
clone size: once
V gene: TRBV27
J gene: TRBJ2-3
CDR3 DNA: TGTGCCAGCAGTTCGGGGGAGGGGACAGATACGCAGTATTTT
CDR3 protein: CASSSGEGTDTQYF

D gene: TRBD1
clone size: -
V gene: TRBV11-2
J gene: TRBJ1-3
CDR3 DNA: TGTGCCAGCAGCCTTCCCACAGGGGTTACTGGAAACACCATATATTTT
CDR3 protein: CASSLPTGVTGNTIYF

D gene: -
clone size: once
V gene: TRBV27
J gene: TRBJ1-6
CDR3 DNA: TGTGCCAGCAGTTTCAGGATATCCTATAATTCACCCCTCCACTTT
CDR3 protein: CASSFRISYNSPLHF

D gene: -
clone size: -
V gene: TRBV27
J gene: TRBJ2-3
CDR3 DNA: TGTGCCAGCAGTTTTTGGGGGGGCGGCACAGATACGCAGTATTTT
CDR3 protein: CASSFWGGGTDTQYF

D gene: TRBD2
clone size: -
V gene: TRBV6-4
J gene: TRBJ2-3
CDR3 DNA: TGTGCCAGCAGTGCCCTTAGCGGGGGGGAAGGTACGCAGTATTTT
CDR3 protein: CASSALSGGEGTQYF

D gene: TRBD1
clone size: -
V gene: TRBV19
J gene: TRBJ1-4
CDR3 DNA: TGTGCCAGTAGTATGACGGGACAGGGTAATGAAAAACTGTTTTTT
CDR3 protein: CASSMTGQGNEKLFF

D gene: -
clone size: -
V gene: TRBV5-8
J gene: TRBJ2-1
CDR3 DNA: TGTGCCACCATAATCTGGTGGGCCAATGAGCAGTTCTTC
CDR3 protein: CATIIWWANEQFF

D gene: -
clone size: -
V gene: TRBV6-5
J gene: TRBJ2-2
CDR3 DNA: TGTGCCAGCAGACCACGTACTTCCGGGGAGCTGTTTTTT
CDR3 protein: CASRPRTSGELFF

D gene: -
clone size: -
V gene: TRBV7-9
J gene: TRBJ1-2
CDR3 DNA: TGTGCCAGCAGCCGGGGACACCGCTACTATGGCTACACCTTC
CDR3 protein: CASSRGHRYYGYTF

D gene: -
clone size: -
V gene: TRBV27
J gene: TRBJ1-5
CDR3 DNA: TGTGCCAGCAGCCGGTGGGGAGACGGTCAACTAATGGGCCAGCCCCAGCATTTT
CDR3 protein: CASSRWGDGQLMGQPQHF

D gene: -
clone size: -
V gene: TRBV28
J gene: TRBJ2-5
CDR3 DNA: TGTGCCACCTGGCGGGGGCTGACAGGAGAGACCCAGTACTTC
CDR3 protein: CATWRGLTGETQYF

D gene: TRBD1
clone size: -
V gene: TRBV14
J gene: TRBJ1-2
CDR3 DNA: TGTGCCAGCAGCCAAGACCGGACAGGGCCTGGCTACACCTTC
CDR3 protein: CASSQDRTGPGYTF

D gene: -
clone size: few
V gene: TRBV10-2
J gene: TRBJ2-1
CDR3 DNA: TGCGCCAGCAGTCCGATCAGCGCCACCTACAATGAGCAGTTCTTC
CDR3 protein: CASSPISATYNEQFF

D gene: TRBD1
clone size: -
V gene: TRBV29-1
J gene: TRBJ1-1
CDR3 DNA: TGCAGCGTTGTTACTCGGGACAGGGGGCGAAGGGGCACTGAAGCTTTCTTT
CDR3 protein: CSVVTRDRGRRGTEAFF

D gene: -
clone size: once
V gene: TRBV7-9
J gene: TRBJ2-7
CDR3 DNA: TGTGCCAGCAGCCCTAAACAGGGGAGGGAGCAGTACTTC
CDR3 protein: CASSPKQGREQYF

D gene: TRBD2
clone size: few
V gene: TRBV6-5
J gene: TRBJ2-3
CDR3 DNA: TGTGCCAGCAGTTACGGGGGGGAGGCAGATACGCAGTATTTT
CDR3 protein: CASSYGGEADTQYF

D gene: -
clone size: -
V gene: TRBV19
J gene: TRBJ2-7
CDR3 DNA: TGTGCCAGTAGTATAGGACAGGTGGCCTACGAGCAGTACTTC
CDR3 protein: CASSIGQVAYEQYF

D gene: TRBD1
clone size: -
V gene: TRBV27
J gene: TRBJ2-7
CDR3 DNA: TGTGCCAGCAGTTTTCTAACAGGGGATCTTGGCGAGCAGTACTTC
CDR3 protein: CASSFLTGDLGEQYF

D gene: -
clone size: -
V gene: TRBV27
J gene: TRBJ1-5
CDR3 DNA: TGTGCCAGCAAGATAGCCAGCAATCAGCCCCAGCATTTT
CDR3 protein: CASKIASNQPQHF

D gene: TRBD2
clone size: -
V gene: TRBV7-6
J gene: TRBJ2-1
CDR3 DNA: TGTGCCAGCAGCTTATATTCACTAGCGGGGCCCAATGAGCAGTTCTTC
CDR3 protein: CASSLYSLAGPNEQFF